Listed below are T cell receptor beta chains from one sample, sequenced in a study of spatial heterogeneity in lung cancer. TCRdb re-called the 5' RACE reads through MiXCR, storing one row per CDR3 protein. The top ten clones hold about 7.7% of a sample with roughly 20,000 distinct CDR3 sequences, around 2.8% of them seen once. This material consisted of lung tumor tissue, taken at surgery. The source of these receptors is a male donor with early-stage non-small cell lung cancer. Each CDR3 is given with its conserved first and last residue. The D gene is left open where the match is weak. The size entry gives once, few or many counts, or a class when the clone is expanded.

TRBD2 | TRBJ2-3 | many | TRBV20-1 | CSAGSGAGGTDTQYF | TGCAGTGCTGGGTCCGGAGCGGGAGGCACAGATACGCAGTATTTT
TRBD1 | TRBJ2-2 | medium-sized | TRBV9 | CASSARQGTSSGELFF | TGTGCCAGCAGCGCCAGACAGGGGACAAGTTCCGGGGAGCTGTTTTTT
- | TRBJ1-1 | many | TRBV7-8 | CASSSMSRRSGNTEAFF | TGTGCCAGCAGCTCCATGAGCCGACGGTCGGGTAACACTGAAGCTTTCTTT
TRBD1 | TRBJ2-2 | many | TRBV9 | CASRDPEGQGTGELFF | TGTGCCAGCAGGGACCCGGAGGGACAGGGGACCGGGGAGCTGTTTTTT
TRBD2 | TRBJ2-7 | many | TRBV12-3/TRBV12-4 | CASSVTSAYEQYF | TGTGCCAGCAGTGTGACTAGCGCCTACGAGCAGTACTTC
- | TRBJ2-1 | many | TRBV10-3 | CAISEMLEYNEQFF | TGTGCCATCAGTGAAATGCTAGAATACAATGAGCAGTTCTTC
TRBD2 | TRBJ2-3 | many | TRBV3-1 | CASSQLSGSTDTQYF | TGTGCCAGCAGCCAACTTAGCGGGAGCACAGATACGCAGTATTTT
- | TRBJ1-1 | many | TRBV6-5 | CASSIHPNAEAFF | TGTGCCAGCAGCATACATCCAAATGCTGAAGCTTTCTTT
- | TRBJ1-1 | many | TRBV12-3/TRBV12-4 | CASSKQGGATEAFF | TGTGCCAGTTCCAAACAAGGGGGAGCAACTGAAGCTTTCTTT
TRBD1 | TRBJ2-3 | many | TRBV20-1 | CSASPTGGYTDTQYF | TGCAGTGCTAGTCCTACAGGGGGCTACACAGATACGCAGTATTTT